Each of the 30 T cell receptor beta chains below was sequenced from the same sample in a study of regulatory T cells in long-lasting Graves disease. Library construction for TCR beta used iRepertoire HTBI primers and Arm-PCR of CDR3 regions. TCRdb redid the calling of the multiplex PCR reads with MiXCR, one entry per CDR3 protein. The table has 620,000 or so distinct CDR3 sequences, roughly 16% seen once. Documented time point: newly diagnosed GD, antithyroid drugs for less than 3 months. From PBMCs, RNA was extracted and then used to make the TCR library. Another study also made use of these data, one on T cells in Graves' hyperthyroidism and ophthalmopathy.

The sample in question was peripheral blood mononuclear cells (PBMCs), obtained at new diagnosis, from a patient treated with antithyroid drugs. The receptors stem from a woman aged 25 to 39 with Graves disease.

This sequence joins TRBV25-1 and TRBJ1-4, with 7 bases identical to TRBD1. Germline V gene lookup returns CDR1 MGHDK and CDR2 SYGVNS. V was pared by 4 bases and J by 8 bases, with 10 bases of the junction left unmatched. CDR3 length: 15 residues. CDR3 sequence (DNA): TGTGCCAGCAGTGCGATGACAGGGACCAGGGAAAAACTGTTTTTT. This sequence encodes CASSAMTGTREKLFF. The full variable domain, its missing parts supplied by reference TRBV25-1 and TRBJ1-4, is EADIYQTPRYLVIGTGKKITLECSQTMGHDKMYWYQQDPGMELHLIHYSYGVNSTEKGDLSSESTVSRIRTEHFPLTLESARPSHTSQYLCASSAMTGTREKLFFGSGTQLSVL.

This clonotype was seen a single time. Just one base apart from a much larger clone, this may be a read error. The V and J genes are TRBV27 and TRBJ1-6, with 8 bases that match TRBD1. CDR1 MNHEY and CDR2 SMNVEV come from the germline V gene (reference sequence). This CDR3 spans 18 amino acids. DNA for the CDR3: TGTGCCAGCAGTAGAAGGACAGGGCAAGCGTCCTATAATTTACCCCTCCACTTT. Its translation: CASSRRTGQASYNLPLHF.

This clonotype was counted ten times or more. V is TRBV2 and J is TRBJ1-5; the D gene is possibly TRBD1 (5 bases). This CDR3 spans 15 amino acids. Germline V lookup: CDR1 SNHLY, CDR2 FYNNEI. Trimming cost V 6 bases and J 2 bases, with 14 bases left between them. CDR3 loop: CASSRTSAGNQPQHF. CDR3 coding DNA: TGTGCCAGCAGCCGGACATCGGCCGGCAATCAGCCCCAGCATTTT.

This clonotype was detected many times. This chain connects TRBV27 to TRBJ2-1, with D hard to call. The CDR3 is 15 amino acids. Germline CDR1 and CDR2: MNHEY and SMNVEV (reference sequence). Trimming took 6 bases from V and 6 from J, leaving 18 bases between them. For the CDR3, the DNA is TGTGCCAGCAGCTCCCCTCACGGTAGATCCAATGAGCAGTTCTTC. Protein sequence: CASSSPHGRSNEQFF.

The chain has TRBV3-1 and TRBJ2-1; 11 bases are shared with TRBD2. This CDR3 spans 16 amino acids. In germline, CDR1 is LGHDT, CDR2 YNNKEL (reference sequence). V shed 5 bases and J 2 bases; nucleotides not matched to a gene: 5. As DNA, the CDR3 is TGTGCCAGCAGCTCTCTAGCGGGAGGCCCCTACAATGAGCAGTTCTTC. Protein product: CASSSLAGGPYNEQFF.

The sample holds a few counts of this clonotype. The chain uses TRBV18 and TRBJ1-5, with D uncertain. Deletions cut 3 bases from V and 0 bases from J, with 12 bases between. The CDR3 has 16 residues. CDR1 and CDR2 (germline): KGHSH, LQKENI. This chain's CDR3 is CASSPRRTDSNQPQHF. CDR3 nucleotides: TGTGCCAGCTCACCTCGAAGGACGGATAGCAATCAGCCCCAGCATTTT.

This clonotype showed up many times. This sequence joins TRBV7-8 and TRBJ2-3; 9 nucleotides agree with TRBD1. Per the germline V gene, CDR1 is SGHVS and CDR2 is FQNEAQ. This CDR3 has 16 residues. V trimming: 4 bases; J trimming: 3 bases; junction bases outside the gene matches: 8. The CDR3 DNA reads as TGTGCCAGCAGCTCTTCAGACAGGGGGATTACAGATACGCAGTATTTT. Translation gives CASSSSDRGITDTQYF.

At least ten counts were recorded for this clonotype. The rearrangement uses TRBV7-9 and TRBJ1-4, with TRBD1 identical over 7 bases. Germline V gene lookup returns CDR1 SEHNR and CDR2 FQNEAQ (reference sequence). After removal of 6 bases from V and 5 bases from J, the junction contained 9 bases not matched to a gene. This CDR3 is built from 15 residues. The CDR3 spells CASSEGGTYNEKLFF. The CDR3 nucleotides are TGTGCCAGCAGTGAAGGGGGCACCTACAATGAAAAACTGTTTTTT.

This clonotype showed up many times. This rearrangement joins TRBV27 to TRBJ1-2, with D maybe TRBD1 (5 bases). Germline assignment: CDR1 MNHEY and CDR2 SMNVEV (reference sequence). The CDR3 totals 13 residues. The ends were cut back, 5 bases at V and 4 bases at J, with 11 bases in the middle. DNA of the CDR3: TGTGCCAGCAGTCCGAGCGGGGGCTATGGCTACACCTTC. Protein sequence: CASSPSGGYGYTF.

This clonotype was detected only a few times. This chain's CDR3 is CASSTLGQGGAYNEQFF. The CDR3 DNA follows: TGTGCCAGCTCAACATTGGGGCAGGGGGGCGCCTACAATGAGCAGTTCTTC. V and J are TRBV18 and TRBJ2-1, with a weak D call TRBD1 (7 bases). Germline assignment: CDR1 KGHSH and CDR2 LQKENI. This CDR3 comprises 17 residues. With 5 bases removed from V and 2 bases from J, the gap between germline ends came to 19 bases.

This clonotype showed up many times. The chain is built from TRBV28 and TRBJ1-1; no clear D gene. This CDR3 is 13 amino acids long. Trimming took 3 bases from V and 5 from J, leaving 10 bases between them. Germline loops: CDR1 MDHEN, CDR2 SYDVKM. CDR3 sequence reads: CASSFFVGTEAFF. In nucleotides, the CDR3 is TGTGCCAGCAGTTTTTTCGTAGGGACTGAAGCTTTCTTT. The full variable domain, with the rest looked up from reference TRBV28 and TRBJ1-1, is DVKVTQSSRYLVKRTGEKVFLECVQDMDHENMFWYRQDPGLGLRLIYFSYDVKMKEKGDIPEGYSVSREKKERFSLILESASTNQTSMYLCASSFFVGTEAFFGQGTRLTVV.

This clonotype was detected a few times. The V and J genes are TRBV11-2 and TRBJ2-5; no clear D gene. V lost 1 base, J lost 5 bases, and 11 bases lay in between. The CDR3 is 14 amino acids. CDR1 and CDR2 (germline): SGHAT, FQNNGV. CDR3 loop: CASSLGSNYETQYF. DNA of the CDR3: TGTGCCAGCAGCTTAGGATCAAATTACGAGACCCAGTACTTC.

As concerns this clonotype: The junction shows a germline mismatch at one end, possibly a read error. The genes are TRBV7-2 and TRBJ2-5; no clear D. The V gene's germline CDR1 is SGHTA and CDR2 FQGNSA. The CDR3 is made up of 14 amino acids. Written as DNA, the CDR3 is TGTGCCAGCAGCTCAACCGGGTCACAAGAGGCCCAGTACTTC. Amino acids: CASSSTGSQEAQYF.

The sample holds many counts of this clonotype. The chain couples TRBV27 to TRBJ2-7; D gene unclear. The V end lost 4 bases, the J end lost 2 bases, and 12 bases lay between the germline ends. This CDR3 spans 14 amino acids. Germline V CDR1 and CDR2: MNHEY, SMNVEV (reference sequence). The DNA for the CDR3 is TGTGCCAGCAGTTCCCGGACCGCCACCTACGAGCAGTACTTC. Translated: CASSSRTATYEQYF.

The chain carries TRBV5-1 and TRBJ2-6; D remains unclear. The V end lost 3 bases, the J end lost 0 bases, and 10 bases lay between the germline ends. In germline, CDR1 is SGHRS, CDR2 YFSETQ. The CDR3 runs to 16 residues. CDR3 amino acids: CASSSTLGSGANVLTF. In DNA, the CDR3 is TGCGCCAGCAGCTCCACTCTGGGCTCTGGGGCCAACGTCCTGACTTTC.

The chain uses TRBV11-3 and TRBJ2-1; no clear D gene. CDR1 SGHNT and CDR2 YENEEA come from the germline V gene. This CDR3 has 14 amino acids. With 2 bases removed from V and 7 bases from J, the gap between germline ends came to 12 bases. CDR3 in DNA: TGTGCCAGCAGCTTAATTGGGTTGGTGAATGAGCAGTTCTTC. Its translation is CASSLIGLVNEQFF.

This clonotype was observed at least ten times. At one of its ends the junction is not consistent with the germline gene, which may arise from a read error. This chain uses TRBV20-1 with TRBJ2-1, with 12 bases that match TRBD2. The CDR3 has 13 residues. Germline CDR1 reads DFQATT; CDR2 reads SNEGSKA (reference sequence). The CDR3 nucleotides read TGCAGTCCTAGCGGGAGGGGGTACAATGAGCAGTTCTTC. This encodes CSPSGRGYNEQFF.

This chain connects TRBV5-6 to TRBJ2-2; 13 bases fit TRBD2. Per the germline V gene, CDR1 is SGHDT and CDR2 is YYEEEE. This CDR3 region has 17 residues. Trimming at V came to 4 bases and at J to 3 bases, leaving 6 bases not matched to a gene. CDR3 protein: CASSIGTSGKDTGELFF. As DNA, the CDR3 is TGTGCCAGCAGCATCGGGACTAGCGGGAAGGACACCGGGGAGCTGTTTTTT.

The rearrangement joins TRBV5-1 to TRBJ2-5; tentative D call: TRBD1 (6 bases). The length of the CDR3 is 14 residues. Trimming pared 4 bases from V and 2 bases from J, leaving 12 bases between. The V gene's germline CDR1 is SGHRS and CDR2 YFSETQ. DNA of the CDR3: TGCGCCAGCAGCGTACAGGGAAGTCAAGAGACCCAGTACTTC. Protein: CASSVQGSQETQYF.

This clonotype showed up many times. The chain employs TRBV7-2 and TRBJ2-2; tentative D call: TRBD2 (6 bases). This CDR3 is built from 19 residues. V gave up 2 bases and J gave up 1 base, with 20 bases separating them. CDR1 is SGHTA, CDR2 FQGNSA, per germline. CDR3 amino acids: CASSLNPFRAGQNTGELFF. The CDR3 nucleotides read TGTGCCAGCAGCTTAAACCCCTTTAGAGCGGGCCAGAACACCGGGGAGCTGTTTTTT.

This clonotype was recorded at least ten times. This chain connects TRBV27 to TRBJ2-2; unclear D gene. Between the trimmed V and J ends, which lost 4 bases and 4 bases, there was a span of 13 bases. Germline-derived CDR1 and CDR2 are MNHEY and SMNVEV (reference sequence). This CDR3 contains 15 residues. CDR3 in DNA: TGTGCCAGCAGTTCGGACCCGGCGAGCACCGGGGAGCTGTTTTTT. Amino acid sequence: CASSSDPASTGELFF.

This clonotype showed up many times. The chain has TRBV29-1 and TRBJ1-1, with D unclear. The CDR3 is made up of 11 amino acids. Trimming took 7 bases from V and 0 from J, leaving 6 bases between them. CDR1 is SQVTM, CDR2 ANQGSEA, per germline. CDR3 residues: CSGLLNTEAFF. CDR3 in DNA: TGCAGCGGACTACTGAACACTGAAGCTTTCTTT.

This chain links TRBV27 with TRBJ1-1; 8 nucleotides line up with TRBD1. The CDR3 extends over 16 amino acids. CDR1 is MNHEY, CDR2 SMNVEV, per germline (reference sequence). The J segment lost 1 base and the V segment lost 5 bases, leaving 9 bases of the junction unmatched. The CDR3, as DNA: TGTGCCAGCAGTCCTTCCGGGACAGGACGGAACACTGAAGCTTTCTTT. This translates into CASSPSGTGRNTEAFF.

This clonotype was recorded at least ten times. In DNA, the CDR3 is TGCAGCGTTCTCGCGGTGGGACAGATCAATCAGCCCCAGCATTTT. This sequence encodes CSVLAVGQINQPQHF. The rearrangement joins TRBV29-1 to TRBJ1-5, with TRBD1 matching over 7 bases. This CDR3 has 15 amino acids. Germline V gene lookup returns CDR1 SQVTM and CDR2 ANQGSEA. J gave up 3 bases and V 5 bases, and 10 bases lay outside the gene matches.

This clonotype was seen ten or more times. The chain links TRBV12-3 or TRBV12-4 to TRBJ1-1; possible D gene TRBD1, 6 bases. Trimming took off 7 bases at V and 0 bases at J, with 12 bases between the two ends. The CDR3 covers 14 residues. Written as DNA, the CDR3 is TGTGCCAGCAACAAAGGACAGATGAACACTGAAGCTTTCTTT. As protein: CASNKGQMNTEAFF.

The chain joins TRBV18 to TRBJ1-2, with D maybe TRBD1 (5 bases). V lost 7 bases and J 6 bases, leaving 15 bases between the germline ends. CDR1 is KGHSH and CDR2 is LQKENI in the germline V gene. The CDR3 extends over 13 amino acids. The chain's CDR3 is CASYRPGLDGYTF. The CDR3 bases are TGTGCCAGCTACCGGCCAGGGTTGGATGGCTACACCTTC.

The table lists this clonotype with a few counts. The chain couples TRBV2 to TRBJ2-7, with a possible D match to TRBD1 (5 bases). This CDR3 has 12 amino acids. CDR1 is SNHLY and CDR2 is FYNNEI in the germline V gene. Trimming removed 11 bases at V and 5 bases at J, with 16 bases between. DNA for the CDR3: TGTGCCTCCAGACAGAGTTCCCACGAGCAGTACTTC. Translated, it gives CASRQSSHEQYF.

The chain uses TRBV11-2 and TRBJ1-4, with no clear D. Between the trimmed V and J ends, which lost 2 bases and 7 bases, there was a span of 8 bases. The CDR3 contains 13 residues. CDR1 and CDR2 from the germline V gene are SGHAT and FQNNGV. The CDR3 DNA reads as TGTGCCAGCAGCTTAAACTTTTTTGAAAAACTGTTTTTT. Residues: CASSLNFFEKLFF.

This sequence joins TRBV9 and TRBJ1-1, with a tentative D call TRBD1 (6 bases). The CDR3 runs 15 residues. Deletions cut 3 bases from V and 6 bases from J, with 18 bases between. Germline CDR1 and CDR2: SGDLS and YYNGEE. CDR3 protein: CASSAGGGLGAEAFF. The CDR3 DNA is TGTGCCAGCAGCGCCGGGGGGGGCCTTGGGGCTGAAGCTTTCTTT. The complete variable domain, with remaining parts taken from reference TRBV9 and TRBJ1-1, reads DSGVTQTPKHLITATGQRVTLRCSPRSGDLSVYWYQQSLDQGLQFLIQYYNGEERAKGNILERFSAQQFPDLHSELNLSSLELGDSALYFCASSAGGGLGAEAFFGQGTRLTVV.

The CDR3 region is CASSSLPGETQYF. As DNA, the CDR3 is TGTGCCAGTAGTTCCCTACCAGGGGAGACCCAGTACTTC. This rearrangement joins TRBV19 to TRBJ2-5; a possible D gene is TRBD1 (5 bases). Trimming pared 5 bases from V and 5 bases from J, leaving 12 bases between. Germline V gives CDR1 LNHDA, CDR2 SQIVND (reference sequence). The CDR3 loop spans 13 amino acids.